The 15 T cell receptor beta chains reported below all come from one sample, sequenced in a study of T-cell reconstitution after alpha-beta-depleted transplantation in children. Library preparation (for TCRbeta) was performed with unique molecular identifiers. One entry per CDR3 protein results from TCRdb running MiXCR on the PCR reads. The data show about 300,000 distinct CDR3 sequences, around 10% seen once. This specimen consisted of PBMCs, obtained before TCRalphabeta/CD19-depleted stem cell transplant. The receptors here all came from a boy in the first two years of life with acute myeloid leukemia, due to receive a stem cell transplant.

This clonotype was detected only once. The chain has TRBV11-2 and TRBJ2-1; the match to TRBD2 covers 7 bases. The germline V gene encodes CDR1 SGHAT and CDR2 FQNNGV. This CDR3 has 18 residues. The ends lost 5 bases at V and 0 bases at J; junction bases unmatched: 13. The CDR3 DNA reads TGTGCCAGCAGCCGAAATCACGCGGGAGTGAGCTCCTACAATGAGCAGTTCTTC. Translation gives CASSRNHAGVSSYNEQFF. Combining the CDR3 with reference TRBV11-2 and TRBJ2-1 gives the whole variable domain EAGVAQSPRYKIIEKRQSVAFWCNPISGHATLYWYQQILGQGPKLLIQFQNNGVVDDSQLPKDRFSAERLKGVDSTLKIQPAKLEDSAVYLCASSRNHAGVSSYNEQFFGPGTRLTVL.

This rearrangement joins TRBV4-2 to TRBJ1-1, with 8 nucleotides matching TRBD1. The germline gives CDR1 LGHNA, CDR2 YNFKEQ. The CDR3 runs 20 residues. The V gene end was trimmed by 1 base and the J gene end by 0 bases; junction bases not matched to a gene: 16. Here the CDR3 DNA reads TGTGCCAGCAGCCAAGTGGAGGGGCTCAGGGGGCTTTACATGAACACTGAAGCTTTCTTT. Protein sequence: CASSQVEGLRGLYMNTEAFF.

This clonotype was found many times. J is TRBJ2-1 and V is TRBV7-2; maybe TRBD2 (5 bases). Trimming cost V 5 bases and J 2 bases, with 16 bases left between them. From germline, CDR1 is SGHTA and CDR2 FQGNSA. The CDR3 loop spans 16 amino acids. CDR3 amino acids: CASSTRRTTTYNEQFF. DNA of the CDR3: TGTGCCAGCAGCACCCGGAGGACCACGACCTACAATGAGCAGTTCTTC.

The sample holds many counts of this clonotype. V is TRBV5-1 and J is TRBJ2-5, with 10 bases identical to TRBD1. The CDR3 loop spans 15 amino acids. Germline V gene lookup returns CDR1 SGHRS and CDR2 YFSETQ. Germline trimming cut 4 bases from V and 5 bases from J; bases unmatched to any gene: 8. The CDR3 sequence: CASSIGQGGRETQYF. The CDR3 DNA reads as TGCGCCAGCAGCATTGGACAGGGGGGTAGGGAGACCCAGTACTTC.

This clonotype was recorded many times. The chain carries TRBV4-3 and TRBJ2-7, with 11 bases fitting TRBD2. V shed 4 bases and J 2 bases; nucleotides not matched to a gene: 4. The CDR3 has 15 residues. Germline values: CDR1 LGHNA, CDR2 YSLEER. The CDR3 nucleotides read TGCGCCAGCAGCCCGGGACTAGCGGAAACCTACGAGCAGTACTTC. It is translated as CASSPGLAETYEQYF.

On this clonotype itself: This CDR3 is missing its conserved last phenylalanine or tryptophan, likely due to a read error. This chain connects TRBV5-1 to TRBJ2-1; 12 bases map to TRBD2. This CDR3 comprises 14 residues. CDR1 and CDR2 (germline): SGHRS, YFSETQ. V shed 4 bases, J shed 7 bases, and the junction held 3 bases outside the gene matches. The CDR3: CASSPLAGGNEQFS. The CDR3 nucleotides read TGCGCCAGCAGCCCACTAGCGGGGGGAAATGAGCAGTTCTCC.

This clonotype was seen ten or more times. The chain has TRBV9 and TRBJ2-2; D possibly uses TRBD1 or TRBD2 (5 bases each). The V end lost 3 bases, the J end lost 3 bases, and 12 bases lay between the germline ends. Germline values: CDR1 SGDLS, CDR2 YYNGEE. The CDR3 contains 15 residues. The CDR3 is CASSDRDRDTGELFF. CDR3 DNA sequence: TGTGCCAGCAGCGACCGGGACCGTGACACCGGGGAGCTGTTTTTT.

The chain joins TRBV19 to TRBJ2-5; 8 nucleotides match TRBD2. CDR1 LNHDA and CDR2 SQIVND come from the germline V gene (reference sequence). The CDR3 covers 13 residues. After removal of 8 bases from V and 7 bases from J, the junction contained 9 bases not matched to a gene. The CDR3 loop is CASSSGPRGTQYF. The CDR3 nucleotides are TGTGCCAGTTCTAGCGGGCCACGCGGGACCCAGTACTTC.

This clonotype appeared many times. The J gene is TRBJ2-2, the V gene TRBV11-2; no reliable D call. Germline lookup yields CDR1 SGHAT and CDR2 FQNNGV. V lost 1 base and J 7 bases, leaving 4 bases between the germline ends. This CDR3 comprises 12 residues. The CDR3 protein is CASSLVGGELFF. In DNA, the CDR3 is TGTGCCAGCAGCTTAGTTGGCGGGGAGCTGTTTTTT.

The table lists this clonotype with many counts. This chain's CDR3 is CASSLGGDRGYEQYF. CDR3 DNA: TGCGCCAGCAGCTTAGGAGGCGACAGGGGCTACGAGCAGTACTTC. The V call is TRBV5-1, the J call TRBJ2-7; 8 nucleotides agree with TRBD1. CDR1 is SGHRS and CDR2 is YFSETQ in the germline V gene. V trimming: 2 bases; J trimming: 3 bases; junction bases outside the gene matches: 7. This CDR3 has 15 amino acids. The full variable domain, its missing parts supplied by reference TRBV5-1 and TRBJ2-7, is KAGVTQTPRYLIKTRGQQVTLSCSPISGHRSVSWYQQTPGQGLQFLFEYFSETQRNKGNFPGRFSGRQFSNSRSEMNVSTLELGDSALYLCASSLGGDRGYEQYFGPGTRLTVT.

This clonotype was counted only a few times. This chain connects TRBV20-1 to TRBJ2-4; D may be TRBD2 (6 bases). Germline-derived CDR1 and CDR2 are DFQATT and SNEGSKA (reference sequence). The CDR3 is made up of 14 amino acids. Trimming removed 0 bases at V and 6 bases at J, with 12 bases between. This CDR3 is CSAREGLGGNIQYF. The CDR3 bases are TGCAGTGCTAGAGAAGGCCTGGGGGGAAACATTCAGTACTTC.

In its sample, this clonotype was seen many times. This chain links TRBV28 with TRBJ2-7; a possible D gene is TRBD2 (7 bases). Trimming cost V 6 bases and J 4 bases, with 16 bases left between them. Germline V CDR1 and CDR2: MDHEN, SYDVKM. This CDR3 has 14 residues. CDR3 nucleotide sequence: TGTGCCAGCAGACTCCAGGGGAGGGATTACGAGCAGTACTTC. Its protein is CASRLQGRDYEQYF.

This clonotype was picked up many times. This sequence joins TRBV12-3 or TRBV12-4 and TRBJ2-7; maybe TRBD2 (5 bases). This CDR3 contains 14 residues. Trimming removed 3 bases from V and 6 bases from J, with 15 bases in between. For the CDR3, the DNA is TGTGCCAGCAGTTTTGGAGCGGACGGGCTCGAGCAGTACTTC. It is translated as CASSFGADGLEQYF.

This clonotype was counted between two and nine times. The V gene is TRBV15, the J gene TRBJ1-2, with a possible D match to TRBD1 (5 bases). Germline loops: CDR1 LNHNV, CDR2 YYDKDF (reference sequence). Trimming removed 6 bases at V and 2 bases at J, with 19 bases between. The CDR3 contains 16 residues. The CDR3 DNA reads as TGTGCCACCAGGCTTTTAGGAGGCAGGGCGAACTATGGCTACACCTTC. This encodes CATRLLGGRANYGYTF. The whole variable domain, remainder taken from reference TRBV15 and TRBJ1-2, is DAMVIQNPRYQVTQFGKPVTLSCSQTLNHNVMYWYQQKSSQAPKLLFHYYDKDFNNEADTPDNFQSRRPNTSFCFLDIRSPGLGDTAMYLCATRLLGGRANYGYTFGSGTRLTVV.

This clonotype has a count of ten or more. The CDR3 coding sequence is TGTGCCAGCAGCGCCGGGACTAGGTACTACGAGCAGTACTTC. Its protein is CASSAGTRYYEQYF. The chain joins TRBV7-2 to TRBJ2-7, with 8 bases fitting TRBD2. The V and J ends lost 5 bases and 3 bases, in that order; junction bases with no gene match: 6. The CDR3 consists of 14 residues. Germline values: CDR1 SGHTA, CDR2 FQGNSA. Looking up the rest from reference TRBV7-2 and TRBJ2-7 gives the full variable domain: GAGVSQSPSNKVTEKGKDVELRCDPISGHTALYWYRQSLGQGLEFLIYFQGNSAPDKSGLPSDRFSAERTGGSVSTLTIQRTQQEDSAVYLCASSAGTRYYEQYFGPGTRLTVT.